The clone carrying this TCR beta chain turned up a few times. Amplification yielded TCR beta CDR3 regions, with RNA transcripts as the source. The HTBI primer set served for first-round RT-PCR of the TCR CDR3. Each CDR3 protein gets one entry after TCRdb re-called the multiplex PCR reads with MiXCR. The table lists about 320,000 distinct CDR3 sequences, roughly 17% of them singletons. Absent ophthalmopathy progression within 18 months defined stable Graves' hyperthyroidism. This record belongs to a study of T cells in Graves' hyperthyroidism and ophthalmopathy. Trimming took 6 bases from V and 5 from J; bases not matched to a gene: 5. This CDR3 comprises 14 residues. Germline V gene lookup returns CDR1 ENHRY and CDR2 SYGVKD.

The chain joins TRBV10-3 to TRBJ1-5, with TRBD1 matching over 9 bases. This receptor was obtained from a man aged 30 to 45 with Graves' hyperthyroidism. Sequences were obtained from blood. CDR3 sequence: CAIREDRGDQPQHF. The CDR3 region has the DNA TGTGCCATCAGGGAGGACAGGGGCGATCAGCCCCAGCATTTT.